A single sample gave rise to the 21 T cell receptor beta chains below, sequenced in a study of T cell responses to AZD1222 COVID-19 vaccine. Sequencing used immunoSEQ multiplex PCR; TCRdb keeps in-frame clones, though not all of them. The repertoire holds more than 75,000 clones, with 83% as singletons. Sequences were derived from peripheral blood, sampled 28 days after the second AZD1222 dose. The receptors were gathered from an adult who received the AZD1222 COVID-19 vaccine.

This clone was observed once. The V call is TRBV4-1, the J call TRBJ2-7; 10 bases are a match to TRBD2. CDR1 and CDR2 from the germline V gene are MGHRA and YSYEKL. This CDR3 contains 16 residues. After removal of 0 bases from V and 4 bases from J, the junction contained 6 bases not matched to a gene. The CDR3, as DNA: TGCGCCAGCAGCCAAGAGCTAGCGGGAGCCCGTTACGAGCAGTACTTC. Its translation: CASSQELAGARYEQYF.

The chain has TRBV9 and TRBJ2-2, with no clear D. V lost 4 bases, J lost 5 bases, and 15 bases lay in between. CDR3 length: 15 amino acids. Germline loops: CDR1 SGDLS, CDR2 YYNGEE. CDR3 DNA sequence: TGTGCCAGCAGCCCTAGACCTCCAAGGACCGGGGAGCTGTTTTTT. Translation gives CASSPRPPRTGELFF. The full variable domain, with the rest looked up from reference TRBV9 and TRBJ2-2, is DSGVTQTPKHLITATGQRVTLRCSPRSGDLSVYWYQQSLDQGLQFLIQYYNGEERAKGNILERFSAQQFPDLHSELNLSSLELGDSALYFCASSPRPPRTGELFFGEGSRLTVL.

The V gene is TRBV5-4, the J gene TRBJ2-7, with no clear D. The CDR3 is 14 amino acids. The V and J ends lost 4 bases and 0 bases respectively, with 11 bases between them. The V gene's germline CDR1 is SGHNT and CDR2 YYREEE (reference sequence). CDR3 DNA sequence: TGTGCCAGCAGCCCTTATGGCGGCTCCTACGAGCAGTACTTC. Translated, it gives CASSPYGGSYEQYF.

The J gene is TRBJ1-1, the V gene TRBV4-3; 7 bases fit TRBD1. Per germline, CDR1 LGHNA and CDR2 YSLEER. The junction had 7 bases not matched to a gene; V was cut back by 4 bases and J by 5 bases. This CDR3 region has 14 residues. Written as DNA, the CDR3 is TGCGCCAGCAGCCTTGGGACAGCGCGAACTGAAGCTTTCTTT. Its translation: CASSLGTARTEAFF.

CDR3 residues: CASSRMNQPQHF. CDR3 bases: TGTGCCAGCAGCCGCATGAATCAGCCCCAGCATTTT. This chain uses TRBV28 with TRBJ1-5; no clear D. The CDR3 sequence is 12 residues long. Germline V gene data show CDR1 as MDHEN and CDR2 as SYDVKM. The ends were cut back, 6 bases at V and 4 bases at J, with 7 bases in the middle.

This clone was detected a few times. This chain uses TRBV6-5 with TRBJ2-2, with D perhaps TRBD1 (5 bases). The V end was cut by 0 bases, the J end by 0 bases, with 8 bases between. Per the germline V gene, CDR1 is MNHEY and CDR2 is SVGAGI. This CDR3 has 16 amino acids. The DNA for the CDR3 is TGTGCCAGCAGTTACTCGGACACGACGAACACCGGGGAGCTGTTTTTT. The encoded protein is CASSYSDTTNTGELFF.

This rearrangement joins TRBV6-5 to TRBJ1-2; D ambiguous. CDR1 and CDR2 (germline): MNHEY, SVGAGI. V lost 7 bases and J 2 bases, leaving 8 bases between the germline ends. The CDR3 is 12 residues long. This chain's CDR3 is CASTSGNYGYTF. The DNA of the CDR3 is TGTGCCAGCACGTCAGGAAACTATGGCTACACCTTC.

The sample holds one count of this clone. The chain is built from TRBV6-5 and TRBJ1-5; D is unclear. The germline V and J ends were trimmed by 7 bases and 4 bases, with 17 bases remaining between them. Germline loops: CDR1 MNHEY, CDR2 SVGAGI. CDR3 length: 15 amino acids. This CDR3 is CASTPKNSGNQPQHF. CDR3 coding DNA: TGTGCCAGCACTCCCAAAAACAGCGGGAATCAGCCCCAGCATTTT.

This chain links TRBV5-1 with TRBJ2-1, with 7 bases lining up with TRBD2. Germline V lookup: CDR1 SGHRS, CDR2 YFSETQ. With 0 bases clipped from V and 5 bases from J, the junction kept 5 bases outside the gene matches. The CDR3 is 15 amino acids. The DNA for the CDR3 is TGCGCCAGCAGCTTGGACGGGGGGTCAAACAATGAGCAGTTCTTC. Protein product: CASSLDGGSNNEQFF.

This clone occurred a few times. The rearrangement joins TRBV19 to TRBJ1-2; D not resolved. Germline V gene sequence: CDR1 LNHDA, CDR2 SQIVND (reference sequence). V was trimmed by 8 bases and J by 8 bases, leaving 18 bases between them. The CDR3 consists of 13 residues. The chain's CDR3 is CASRRVLLGGYTF. CDR3 nucleotides: TGTGCCAGTCGGCGGGTACTCCTGGGGGGCTACACCTTC.

The chain uses TRBV10-3 and TRBJ2-6; a weak D match, TRBD1 (6 bases). V dropped 8 bases and J dropped 0 bases, with 11 bases sitting between them. This CDR3 has 15 amino acids. Per the germline V gene, CDR1 is ENHRY and CDR2 is SYGVKD. The CDR3 DNA reads as TGTGCCATCGCTGTAGGGGGCTCTGGGGCCAACGTCCTGACTTTC. Protein sequence: CAIAVGGSGANVLTF.

In its sample, this clone was seen once. V is TRBV5-4 and J is TRBJ1-1; D gene ambiguous. The germline V gene has CDR1 SGHNT and CDR2 YYREEE (reference sequence). The CDR3 sequence is 13 residues long. V lost 5 bases and J lost 1, with 9 bases in between. The CDR3 loop is CASRRSGNTEAFF. Here the CDR3 DNA reads TGTGCCAGCAGGCGAAGCGGGAACACTGAAGCTTTCTTT.

V usage is TRBV10-1 and J usage is TRBJ1-2, with 8 bases lining up with TRBD1. The junction had 9 bases not matched to a gene; V was cut back by 7 bases and J by 2 bases. The CDR3 spans 15 residues. Germline V gene sequence: CDR1 WNHNN, CDR2 SYGVQD (reference sequence). CDR3 DNA sequence: TGCGCCAGCACCCAGGGGGCGAACTCCAACTATGGCTACACCTTC. Translation gives CASTQGANSNYGYTF.

The J gene is TRBJ2-1, the V gene TRBV20-1; D unresolved. V lost 3 bases and J 3 bases, leaving 15 bases between the germline ends. CDR3 length: 15 amino acids. The germline V gene has CDR1 DFQATT and CDR2 SNEGSKA (reference sequence). The CDR3 region has the DNA TGCAGTGCTAGTTACGCAGACCTAGACTACAATGAGCAGTTCTTC. Residues: CSASYADLDYNEQFF.

A note on this clone: The sample holds other DNA sequences that translate to the same CDR3. The genes are TRBV24-1 and TRBJ2-2; D is perhaps TRBD1 (5 bases). Germline V gene sequence: CDR1 KGHDR, CDR2 SFDVKD. V lost 7 bases and J 3 bases, leaving 11 bases between the germline ends. The CDR3 is 14 residues long. The CDR3 coding sequence is TGTGCCACCAGCAGGGCTGAGTACACCGGGGAGCTGTTTTTT. This gives the protein CATSRAEYTGELFF.

The chain carries TRBV5-1 and TRBJ2-7; 9 bases are a match to TRBD2. V was clipped by 4 bases and J by 5 bases; unmatched bases: 7. CDR3 length equals 14 residues. CDR1 is SGHRS and CDR2 is YFSETQ in the germline V gene. The CDR3 loop is CASSLSGSRNEQYF. CDR3 nucleotides: TGCGCCAGCAGCCTTAGCGGGAGTAGGAACGAGCAGTACTTC.

This chain uses TRBV5-5 with TRBJ2-7, with D maybe TRBD1 (6 bases). The V and J ends lost 1 base and 2 bases respectively, with 13 bases between them. The CDR3 is 15 residues long. Germline V gene sequence: CDR1 SGHKS, CDR2 YYEKEE (reference sequence). The CDR3 region has the DNA TGTGCCAGCAGCTTGACCCCAGGGGACACCTACGAGCAGTACTTC. Translation: CASSLTPGDTYEQYF.

This clone has a single count. The V gene is TRBV7-2, the J gene TRBJ2-5, with 12 bases lining up with TRBD2. Germline V gene data show CDR1 as SGHTA and CDR2 as FQGNSA. After removal of 4 bases from V and 5 bases from J, the junction contained 14 bases not matched to a gene. This CDR3 is 18 amino acids long. CDR3 in amino acids: CASSSFPRLAGGRETQYF. CDR3 in DNA: TGTGCCAGCAGCTCCTTTCCCCGGCTAGCGGGAGGGCGGGAGACCCAGTACTTC.

The DNA for the CDR3 is TGTGCCAGCAGTAGGTCGGGGTTGAGAATCCAAAGCTCCTACGAGCAGTACTTC. Translation gives CASSRSGLRIQSSYEQYF. The V and J genes are TRBV27 and TRBJ2-7, with D possibly being TRBD2 (5 bases). CDR3 length: 18 residues. V was cut by 5 bases and J by 0 bases, with 23 bases left in between. Germline assignment: CDR1 MNHEY and CDR2 SMNVEV (reference sequence).

The rearrangement joins TRBV5-1 to TRBJ1-2, with D possibly TRBD1 on 6 matching bases. The CDR3 extends over 14 amino acids. The germline CDR1 and CDR2 sequences are SGHRS and YFSETQ. The V and J ends lost 5 bases and 2 bases respectively, with 13 bases between them. The DNA of the CDR3 is TGCGCCAGCAGATCCGGACAGACCAACTATGGCTACACCTTC. Its translation: CASRSGQTNYGYTF.

The CDR3 is CATRGERRTGELFF. The CDR3 nucleotides are TGTGCCACCAGGGGGGAGCGTCGGACCGGGGAGCTGTTTTTT. The gene calls are TRBV2 and TRBJ2-2, with D tentatively TRBD1 (7 bases). Germline CDR1 SNHLY, CDR2 FYNNEI. The CDR3 runs to 14 residues. V dropped 10 bases and J dropped 5 bases, with 17 bases sitting between them.